The clone carrying this TCR beta chain came up many times. Its matching antigen is unknown. The sequenced fragment ends 3 residues before the CDR3 boundary, so the rest is inferred from the germline J gene. Blood samples were heparinized, 5 to 8 ml per donor. The data stem from a study of T cell clonality in common variable immunodeficiency. Equal genomic DNA amounts from CVID and control samples were sequenced. Clones were sequenced by immunoSEQ multiplex PCR, and TCRdb holds only the in-frame ones, with some missing. The sample includes tens of thousands of clones, none of them occurring once. Whole-study findings and limits: Authors noted CVID clonality's cause needs subpopulation repertoire sequencing. TCRbeta clonality was increased in CVID versus healthy controls.

Germline V gene lookup returns CDR1 SGDLS and CDR2 YYNGEE. J was trimmed by 1 base and V by 3 bases; bases with no gene match: 6. The CDR3 consists of 15 residues. This clonotype originated in a person between 18 and 69 years old in good health. The sequenced sample was peripheral blood mononuclear cells. The genes are TRBV9 and TRBJ1-1, with 7 nucleotides matching TRBD1. The DNA read from the CDR3 is TGTGCCAGCAGCGAGCCGGACAGGAGGAACACTGAA. Translation: CASSEPDRRNTE. The complete CDR3 protein is CASSEPDRRNTEAFF.